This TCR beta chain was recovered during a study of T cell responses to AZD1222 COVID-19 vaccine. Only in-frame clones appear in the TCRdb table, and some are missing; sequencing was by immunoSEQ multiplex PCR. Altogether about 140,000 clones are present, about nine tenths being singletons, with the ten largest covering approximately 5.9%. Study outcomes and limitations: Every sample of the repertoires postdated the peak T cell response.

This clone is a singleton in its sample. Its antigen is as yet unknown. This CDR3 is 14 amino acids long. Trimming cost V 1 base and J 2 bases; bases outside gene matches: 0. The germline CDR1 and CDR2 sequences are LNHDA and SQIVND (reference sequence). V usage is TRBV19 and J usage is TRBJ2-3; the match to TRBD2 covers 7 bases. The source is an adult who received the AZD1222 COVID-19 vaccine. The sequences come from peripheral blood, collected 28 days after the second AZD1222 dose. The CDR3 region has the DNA TGTGCCAGTAGTATAGGGGACTACACAGATACGCAGTATTTT. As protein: CASSIGDYTDTQYF.